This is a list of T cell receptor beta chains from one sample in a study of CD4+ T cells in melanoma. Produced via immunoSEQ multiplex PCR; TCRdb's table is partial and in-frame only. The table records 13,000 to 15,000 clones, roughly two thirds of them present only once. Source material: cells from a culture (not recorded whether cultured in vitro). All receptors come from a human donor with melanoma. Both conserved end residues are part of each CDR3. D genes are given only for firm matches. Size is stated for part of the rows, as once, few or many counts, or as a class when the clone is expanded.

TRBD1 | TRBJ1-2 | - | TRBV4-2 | CASSQAAGQGGTYGYTF | TGTGCCAGCAGCCAAGCTGCAGGGCAGGGGGGGACCTATGGCTACACCTTC
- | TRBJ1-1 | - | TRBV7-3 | CASSLSGSTEAFF | TGTGCCAGCAGCTTATCAGGCAGCACTGAAGCTTTCTTT
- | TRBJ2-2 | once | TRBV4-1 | CASSPGPHRTGELFF | TGCGCCAGCAGCCCCGGCCCACACAGGACCGGGGAGCTGTTTTTT
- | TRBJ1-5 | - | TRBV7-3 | CASRRGNNQPQHF | TGTGCCAGCAGACGTGGTAACAATCAGCCCCAGCATTTT
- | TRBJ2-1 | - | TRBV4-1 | CASSHGGKGQFF | TGCGCCAGCAGCCATGGGGGTAAAGGGCAGTTCTTC
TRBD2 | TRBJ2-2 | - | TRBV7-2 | CASTPTSGPTGELFF | TGTGCCAGCACCCCGACTAGCGGGCCCACCGGGGAGCTGTTTTTT
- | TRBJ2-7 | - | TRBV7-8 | CASSLVDLYEQYF | TGTGCCAGCAGCTTAGTTGACCTATACGAGCAGTACTTC
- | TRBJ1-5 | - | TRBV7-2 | CASSAAWNRPQHF | TGTGCCAGCAGCGCGGCCTGGAACCGGCCCCAGCATTTT
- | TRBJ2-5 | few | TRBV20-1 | CSASVGETQYF | TGCAGTGCTTCCGTGGGAGAGACCCAGTACTTC
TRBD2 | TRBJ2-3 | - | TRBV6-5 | CASRLAGSTQYF | TGTGCCAGCCGACTAGCGGGGTCTACGCAGTATTTT
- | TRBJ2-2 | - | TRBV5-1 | CASSEDANTGELFF | TGCGCCAGCAGCGAGGATGCGAACACCGGGGAGCTGTTTTTT
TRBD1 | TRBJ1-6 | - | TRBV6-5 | CASSRGGTGGPPLHF | TGTGCCAGCAGTCGGGGGGGGACAGGGGGCCCACCCCTCCACTTT
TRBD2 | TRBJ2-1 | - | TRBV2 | CASCKLRLGLAQTHDGEQFF | TGTGCCAGCTGCAAGCTTCGGCTTGGACTAGCTCAAACCCACGATGGTGAGCAGTTCTTC
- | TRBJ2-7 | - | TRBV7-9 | CASSLAVRTYEQYF | TGTGCCAGCAGCTTAGCGGTCAGAACCTACGAGCAGTACTTC
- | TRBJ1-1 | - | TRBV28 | CASTRIYSSGNTEAFF | TGTGCCAGCACGCGGATTTACTCCAGTGGGAACACTGAAGCTTTCTTT
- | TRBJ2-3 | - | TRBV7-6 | CASSTAPDTQYF | TGTGCCAGCAGCACCGCCCCGGATACGCAGTATTTT
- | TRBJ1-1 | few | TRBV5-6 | CASSQGLTYGRAFF | TGTGCCAGCAGCCAGGGGCTCACTTACGGAAGAGCTTTCTTT
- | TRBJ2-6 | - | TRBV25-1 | CASSEVTAQLSGANVLTF | TGTGCCAGCAGTGAAGTGACAGCTCAACTCTCTGGGGCCAACGTCCTGACTTTC
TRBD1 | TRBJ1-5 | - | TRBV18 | CASASGTGGPNQPQHF | TGTGCCAGCGCTTCCGGGACAGGGGGACCCAATCAGCCCCAGCATTTT
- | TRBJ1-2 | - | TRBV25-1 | CASRTDLGGGNYGYTF | TGTGCCAGCAGAACTGACCTGGGGGGCGGTAACTATGGCTACACCTTC
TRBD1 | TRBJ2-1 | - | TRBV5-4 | CASSLYLGTGKFF | TGTGCCAGCAGCTTGTACCTTGGGACAGGGAAGTTCTTC
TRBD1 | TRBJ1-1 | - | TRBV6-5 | CASVFRQGVTEAFF | TGTGCCAGCGTCTTCCGACAGGGGGTCACTGAAGCTTTCTTT
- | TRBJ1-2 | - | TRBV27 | CASSDSFYGYTF | TGTGCCAGCAGTGACAGTTTCTATGGCTACACCTTC
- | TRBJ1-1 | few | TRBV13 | CASSLTPTEAFF | TGTGCCAGCAGCTTAACTCCCACTGAAGCTTTCTTT
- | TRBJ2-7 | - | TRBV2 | CASTYPISYEQYF | TGTGCCAGCACATATCCCATTTCCTACGAGCAGTACTTC
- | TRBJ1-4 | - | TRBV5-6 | CASSLKSEDNEKLFF | TGTGCCAGCAGCTTGAAGTCCGAAGATAATGAAAAACTGTTTTTT
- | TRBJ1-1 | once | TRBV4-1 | CASSLQGHMPPEAFF | TGCGCCAGCAGCCTTCAGGGACACATGCCTCCTGAAGCTTTCTTT
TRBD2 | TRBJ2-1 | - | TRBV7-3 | CASSKAGGPQEQFF | TGTGCCAGCAGCAAGGCGGGGGGGCCTCAGGAGCAGTTCTTC
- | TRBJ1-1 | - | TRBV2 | CASSKDELNTEAFF | TGTGCCAGCAGCAAGGACGAACTGAACACTGAAGCTTTCTTT
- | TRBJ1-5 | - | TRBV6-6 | CASSYNGRDQPQHF | TGTGCCAGCAGCTACAATGGCAGGGATCAGCCCCAGCATTTT
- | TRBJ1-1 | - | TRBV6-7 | CASSWGWTEAFF | TGTGCCAGCAGTTGGGGGTGGACTGAAGCTTTCTTT
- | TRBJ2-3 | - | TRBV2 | CASSEASPGRGQDTQYF | TGTGCCAGCAGTGAAGCCTCGCCGGGGAGGGGGCAGGATACGCAGTATTTT
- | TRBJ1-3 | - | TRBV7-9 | CASGDYTIYF | TGTGCCAGCGGAGATTACACCATATATTTT
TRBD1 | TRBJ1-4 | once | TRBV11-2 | CASSSGQGNVKNEKLFF | TGTGCCAGCAGCTCGGGACAGGGGAATGTCAAAAATGAAAAACTGTTTTTT
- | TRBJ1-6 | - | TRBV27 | CASSFRSSYNSPLHF | TGTGCCAGCAGTTTCAGAAGCTCCTATAATTCACCCCTCCACTTT
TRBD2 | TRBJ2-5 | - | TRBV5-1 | CASSPEPPTSGRPETQYF | TGCGCCAGCAGCCCTGAACCGCCGACTAGCGGACGTCCGGAGACCCAGTACTTC
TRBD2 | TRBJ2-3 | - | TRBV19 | CASSPERGGDTQYF | TGTGCCAGTAGTCCAGAGCGGGGGGGCGATACGCAGTATTTT
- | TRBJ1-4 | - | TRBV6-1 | CASSAQVNEKLFF | TGTGCCAGCAGTGCACAGGTTAATGAAAAACTGTTTTTT
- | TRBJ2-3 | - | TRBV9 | CASSVGKAPTDTQYF | TGTGCCAGCAGCGTAGGGAAAGCCCCCACAGATACGCAGTATTTT
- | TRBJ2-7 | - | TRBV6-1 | CASTEGSRYEQYF | TGTGCCAGCACCGAAGGGAGTAGGTACGAGCAGTACTTC
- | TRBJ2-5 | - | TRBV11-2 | CASSPGGLYQETQYF | TGTGCCAGCAGCCCAGGCGGACTCTACCAAGAGACCCAGTACTTC
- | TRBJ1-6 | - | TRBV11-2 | CASSLEVGSPLHF | TGTGCCAGCAGCTTGGAAGTGGGCTCACCCCTCCACTTT
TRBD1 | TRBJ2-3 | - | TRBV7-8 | CASSLDRGNTQYF | TGTGCCAGCAGCTTAGACAGGGGAAATACGCAGTATTTT
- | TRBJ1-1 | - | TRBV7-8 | CASSFYQGMAEAFF | TGTGCCAGCAGCTTCTACCAGGGGATGGCTGAAGCTTTCTTT
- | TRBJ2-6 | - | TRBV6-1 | CASSDRGKSGANVLTF | TGTGCCAGCAGTGACAGAGGGAAATCTGGGGCCAACGTCCTGACTTTC